This T cell receptor beta chain was documented in a study of shared clonotypes between healthy human individuals. Using immunoSEQ multiplex PCR, the repertoire was profiled, and TCRdb retains in-frame clones only, with some absent. The repertoire holds approximately 740,000 clones, with around 67% as singletons. This clone came up a few times. Sequenced: memory CD4+ T cells sorted from blood. Subset described: CD45RA-negative fraction. The receptor was isolated from a woman between 25 and 40 years old in good health.

The CDR3 nucleotides read TGTGCCAGCAGAGGCGGGCCATCGAATGAGCAGTTCTTC. This encodes CASRGGPSNEQFF. The gene calls are TRBV7-9 and TRBJ2-1, with D maybe TRBD2 (5 bases). The CDR3 length is 13 residues. Trimming removed 6 bases from V and 7 bases from J, with 13 bases in between. Germline V gene data show CDR1 as SEHNR and CDR2 as FQNEAQ (reference sequence).